The clone carrying this T cell receptor (beta chain) was found a few times. The data were taken from a study of patients and donors after allogeneic stem cell transplantation. A single record per CDR3 protein comes from TCRdb applying MiXCR to the RT-PCR reads. Among 150,000 to 250,000 distinct CDR3 sequences listed, around two fifths were seen once. The germline V gene encodes CDR1 SQVTM and CDR2 ANQGSEA. The ends were cut back, 5 bases at V and 4 bases at J, with 12 bases in the middle. The CDR3 is 13 amino acids. The receptor comes from a human donor who was either an allogeneic HSCT recipient or a stem cell or donor lymphocyte infusion donor (not recorded which). It is not recorded whose cells these are; they may come from a transplant donor. Sequences were obtained from blood, either unsorted or a sorted T cell fraction (not recorded which). The V call is TRBV29-1, the J call TRBJ2-1, with a possible D match to TRBD1 (6 bases). The DNA of the CDR3 is TGCAGCGTTTCCGGGACACCTTACAATGAGCAGTTCTTC. Protein product: CSVSGTPYNEQFF.